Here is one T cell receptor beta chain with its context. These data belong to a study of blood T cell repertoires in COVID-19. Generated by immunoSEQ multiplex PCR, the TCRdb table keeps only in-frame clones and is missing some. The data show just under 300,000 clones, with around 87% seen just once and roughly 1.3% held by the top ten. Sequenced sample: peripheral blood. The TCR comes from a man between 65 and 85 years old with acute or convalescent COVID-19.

The CDR3 protein is CASSLTASGRSYNEQFF. The CDR3 nucleotides read TGTGCCAGCAGCTTAACGGCTAGCGGGAGGTCCTACAATGAGCAGTTCTTC. The chain is built from TRBV7-2 and TRBJ2-1, with 11 bases aligning to TRBD2. Germline loops: CDR1 SGHTA, CDR2 FQGNSA. The V gene end was trimmed by 2 bases and the J gene end by 1 base; junction bases not matched to a gene: 4. This CDR3 region has 17 residues.